These T cell receptor beta chains were read from a single sample in a study of cytomegalovirus exposure and HLA in healthy donors. The repertoire was sequenced with immunoSEQ multiplex PCR; TCRdb's copy has only in-frame clones and lacks some. The sample lists about 95,000 clones; less than 85% were seen once. The source material was PBMCs. Receptors were obtained from a man between 18 and 35 years old in good health and CMV-seropositive. Each CDR3 is given with its conserved first and last residue. Fields, in order: V gene, CDR3 protein.

V: TRBV7-9
CDR3: CASSLAAPLQETQYF

V: TRBV11-3
CDR3: CASSFLGGELFF

V: TRBV7-9
CDR3: CASSFERQETQYF

V: TRBV30
CDR3: CAWSSAGLDTGELFF

V: TRBV10-3
CDR3: CAISESVALSGANVLTF

V: TRBV6-6
CDR3: CASRLQGYSNQPQHF

V: TRBV9
CDR3: CASSVSPDSITQYF

V: TRBV6-5
CDR3: CASSYSPGASTEAFF

V: TRBV29-1
CDR3: CSVGGLAGSYEQYF

V: TRBV28
CDR3: CASSTSGTGWNTEAFF

V: TRBV6-5
CDR3: CASMRTGDDGYTF

V: TRBV6-6
CDR3: CASRLGQRYTEAFF

V: TRBV6-4
CDR3: CASSDSDTDTQYF

V: TRBV5-6
CDR3: CASSPLAASTDTQYF

V: TRBV27
CDR3: CASSSLLQETQYF

V: TRBV28
CDR3: CASSFHNEQFF

V: TRBV5-1
CDR3: CASSANSGNTIYF

V: TRBV5-1
CDR3: CASSVGRDGEQYF

V: TRBV2
CDR3: CASSKPSDSIGFF

V: TRBV2
CDR3: CASSLGRANTGELFF

V: TRBV28
CDR3: CASRSDRGDEQYF

V: TRBV2
CDR3: CASSTGQGYNQYF

V: TRBV5-1
CDR3: CASSLVAGPPYNEQFF

V: TRBV27
CDR3: CASRGALPVDSPLHF

V: TRBV21-1
CDR3: CASSKGGGPATQYF

V: TRBV27
CDR3: CASSLSYPPNEQYF

V: TRBV27
CDR3: CASGLAGVTDTQYF

V: TRBV4-2
CDR3: CASSQGLYNEQFF

V: TRBV18
CDR3: CASSPSRSLTYNEQFF

V: TRBV7-2
CDR3: CASSLWGLSYEQYF

V: TRBV5-1
CDR3: CASSQGQGVYEQYF

V: TRBV5-1
CDR3: CASSPLAGQGGEKLFF

V: TRBV6-5
CDR3: CASSYNPVRGGTEAFF

V: TRBV11-2
CDR3: CASSPTGLTEAFF

V: TRBV25-1
CDR3: CASSEYTATGFNYGYTF

V: TRBV2
CDR3: CASSGGLAGGAEQYF

V: TRBV30
CDR3: CAWSVGQPNTEAFF

V: TRBV5-6
CDR3: CASSLSGWNYGYTF

V: TRBV29-1
CDR3: CSVEEQGNGYTF

V: TRBV5-8
CDR3: CASSLSGLYNEQFF

V: TRBV5-1
CDR3: CASSLAPKLAEFLYNEQFF

V: TRBV4-1
CDR3: CASTSGTGNTGELFF

V: TRBV12-5
CDR3: CASGLGPGSYGYTF

V: TRBV6-1
CDR3: CASSDLGQVNTGELFF

V: TRBV18
CDR3: CASSPGRLAGKETQYF

V: TRBV27
CDR3: CASSLTGGRAGELFF

V: TRBV5-1
CDR3: CASILGPTSGEQFF

V: TRBV11-2
CDR3: CASSQIGNTIYF

V: TRBV5-4
CDR3: CASSHTSDSYEQYF

V: TRBV28
CDR3: CASSFTGANGYTF

V: TRBV6-1
CDR3: CASSRGQGGVYGYTF